Below are 5 T cell receptor beta chains sequenced from a single sample in a study of technical replicates of blood from a handful of donors. Assay: immunoSEQ multiplex PCR; the TCRdb copy retains only in-frame clones and omits some. This sample has roughly 69,000 clones, with roughly 86% found just once. The sequenced sample was PBMCs. These receptors all stem from a human donor in good health. Some clones in this sample may be carry-over from other donors' samples.

This clone has a handful of counts. The chain employs TRBV4-1 and TRBJ2-7; 9 nucleotides match TRBD1. This CDR3 comprises 16 residues. Trimming at V came to 1 base and at J to 4 bases, leaving 8 bases not matched to a gene. CDR1 is MGHRA and CDR2 is YSYEKL in the germline V gene. The CDR3 nucleotides are TGCGCCAGCAGCCAAGGGGGGACAGGGAGAACATACGAGCAGTACTTC. Its translation: CASSQGGTGRTYEQYF.

V usage is TRBV11-3 and J usage is TRBJ1-1, with D unclear. CDR1 is SGHNT, CDR2 YENEEA, per germline. This CDR3 contains 12 residues. Trimming left V 5 bases short and J 1 base short, with 5 bases between. CDR3 sequence reads: CASSRGNTEAFF. The CDR3 DNA is TGTGCCAGCAGCCGGGGGAACACTGAAGCTTTCTTT.

The chain joins TRBV5-4 to TRBJ2-5; 10 nucleotides line up with TRBD1. Gene TRBJ2-7 matches the end of the DNA better, so the J call may be wrong. Looked up from germline, CDR1 is SGHNT and CDR2 is YYREEE (reference sequence). The CDR3 is 16 residues long. CDR3 in DNA: TGTGCCAGCAGCTTGGAACCGGGACAGGGGACCTACGAGCAGTACTTC. This codes for CASSLEPGQGTYEQYF.

The CDR3 DNA reads TGTGCCAGCAGCGTATCCCCACAAGAGACCCAGTACTTC. This gives the protein CASSVSPQETQYF. The V gene is TRBV9, the J gene TRBJ2-5; D is ambiguous. Trimming pared 1 base from V and 2 bases from J, leaving 6 bases between. The CDR3 covers 13 residues. Germline V gives CDR1 SGDLS, CDR2 YYNGEE.

This clone was counted once. J is TRBJ2-1 and V is TRBV6-6; 11 nucleotides line up with TRBD2. The CDR3 consists of 13 residues. V gave up 9 bases and J gave up 8 bases; unmatched junction bases: 6. CDR1 and CDR2 from the germline V gene are MNHNY and SVGAGI (reference sequence). CDR3 sequence: CASISGGADEQFF. The CDR3 coding sequence is TGTGCCAGTATTAGCGGGGGGGCGGATGAGCAGTTCTTC.